Here is one TCR beta chain with its context. This clonotype was seen just once. There is no known antigen for this receptor. There are no base qualities to consult, and no much larger clone falls within one base. A single read counts as weak evidence. This record comes from a study of T-cell reconstitution after alpha-beta-depleted transplantation in children (TCRdb year 2016). With regard to the full study: The study quantitatively tracked T-cell immune reconstitution after TCRalphabeta/CD19-depleted allogeneic hematopoietic cell transplantation in children using TCR repertoire profiling.

Spanning cysteine to phenylalanine, the CDR3 consists of 14 amino acids. Of the read, only the CDR3 DNA is kept; its 42 bases are in frame from base 1. Taken from the germline V gene, the CDR1 and CDR2 loops are SQVTM and ANQGSEA. Germline trimming amounts to 4 bases on V and 9 bases on J, with 12 as the count of junction bases outside the gene matches. The method was PCR. Sequenced using an Illumina HiSeq 2500. Molecular barcoding was employed in the preparation of TCR libraries, with unique molecular identifiers being used to normalize TCRbeta repertoire quantification. TCRdb reprocessed the public reads (quality trimming at Q25 with fastp, clone calling with MiXCR) and kept in-frame beta chains. Entries that share a CDR3 protein sequence are merged under the most common genes and DNA. Across this sample there are hundreds of thousands of distinct CDR3 sequences, with roughly a tenth seen only once. The ten biggest clones cover 2% of the sample.

Overall results and qualifications from the work: Apparently early alphabetaT-cell count recovery about two months after transplant reportedly relied on only several hundred rapidly expanded clones derived from non-depleted graft cells. The high TCRbeta diversity at day 60 in some patients was ascribed to recipient T cells and intrathymic progenitors that had survived conditioning. Over subsequent months, a decline in hyperexpanded clone frequencies was noted, and after one year, T-cell counts and TCRbeta diversity were mostly ascribed to newly produced T cells.

The sample's treatment or condition label, decoded: allogeneic hematopoietic cell transplantation with graft depleted of TCRalphabeta T cells and CD19 B cells. The transplant recipients were children given TCRalphabeta/CD19-depleted allogeneic hematopoietic cell grafts. The input for sequencing was PBMCs, taken before TCRalphabeta/CD19-depleted stem cell transplant. The sequence joins TRBV29-1 to TRBJ2-1; 7 middle bases align to TRBD2. The receptor comes from a child younger than 10 with inherited bone marrow failure, due to receive a stem cell transplant. The CDR3 region has the sequence CSVVGSREFSEQFF. The sequenced DNA is TGCAGCGTTGTAGGTTCGCGGGAGTTCAGTGAGCAGTTCTTC.